The 24 T cell receptor beta chains given below trace back to one sample, sequenced in a study of blood T cell repertoires in COVID-19. Repertoires were generated with immunoSEQ multiplex PCR, while TCRdb's copy carries only in-frame clones and drops some. The sample includes 40,000 to 50,000 clones, 75% to 95% of them seen just once. The sequencing sample was made of peripheral blood. The receptors originated from a man aged 65 to 79 with acute or convalescent COVID-19.

The V and J genes are TRBV5-6 and TRBJ2-7, with 7 nucleotides matching TRBD1. The CDR3 covers 15 residues. Per the germline V gene, CDR1 is SGHDT and CDR2 is YYEEEE. V lost 2 bases and J lost 2; bases outside the gene matches: 7. In DNA form, the CDR3 reads TGTGCCAGCAGCTTCGGACAGGTCCCTACCTACGAGCAGTACTTC. This sequence encodes CASSFGQVPTYEQYF. The full variable domain, with the rest looked up from reference TRBV5-6 and TRBJ2-7, is DAGVTQSPTHLIKTRGQQVTLRCSPKSGHDTVSWYQQALGQGPQFIFQYYEEEERQRGNFPDRFSGHQFPNYSSELNVNALLLGDSALYLCASSFGQVPTYEQYFGPGTRLTVT.

The chain is built from TRBV6-5 and TRBJ1-2, with D possibly TRBD1 on 6 matching bases. The ends were cut back, 6 bases at V and 4 bases at J, with 15 bases in the middle. The germline V gene encodes CDR1 MNHEY and CDR2 SVGAGI. The CDR3 sequence is 14 residues long. The CDR3 region has the DNA TGTGCCAGCAGGAGCAGGGGCGTCGGCTATGGCTACACCTTC. Translation: CASRSRGVGYGYTF.

This rearrangement joins TRBV5-1 to TRBJ2-3; TRBD2 matches 7 bases. There are 15 residues in the CDR3. From germline, CDR1 is SGHRS and CDR2 YFSETQ. J lost 0 bases, V lost 0 bases, and 1 base had no gene match. CDR3 sequence (DNA): TGCGCCAGCAGCTTGGCTAGCGGAAGCACAGATACGCAGTATTTT. This codes for CASSLASGSTDTQYF.

The chain employs TRBV7-2 and TRBJ2-2; D perhaps matches TRBD2 (5 bases). Per the germline V gene, CDR1 is SGHTA and CDR2 is FQGNSA. This CDR3 comprises 15 residues. With 2 bases removed from V and 6 bases from J, the gap between germline ends came to 13 bases. The CDR3, as DNA: TGTGCCAGCAGCTTAAGCCGGGGTGTGGCCGGGGAGCTGTTTTTT. The encoded protein is CASSLSRGVAGELFF.

The V call is TRBV7-9, the J call TRBJ1-2, with D hard to call. The germline V gene has CDR1 SEHNR and CDR2 FQNEAQ (reference sequence). V dropped 6 bases and J dropped 4 bases, with 12 bases sitting between them. This CDR3 is built from 13 residues. CDR3 coding DNA: TGTGCCAGCAGTTCCGATGGGCCCTATGGCTACACCTTC. Amino acid sequence: CASSSDGPYGYTF. Using reference TRBV7-9 and TRBJ1-2 for the parts outside the CDR3, the full variable domain is DTGVSQNPRHKITKRGQNVTFRCDPISEHNRLYWYRQTLGQGPEFLTYFQNEAQLEKSRLLSDRFSAERPKGSFSTLEIQRTEQGDSAMYLCASSSDGPYGYTFGSGTRLTVV.

This sequence joins TRBV6-2 or TRBV6-3 and TRBJ1-2; D possibly corresponds to TRBD1 (5 bases). From germline, CDR1 is MNHEY and CDR2 SVGEGT. This CDR3 comprises 19 residues. V was trimmed by 0 bases and J by 2 bases, leaving 22 bases between them. The CDR3 sequence: CASSYSTQGWKVGNYGYTF. CDR3 sequence (DNA): TGTGCCAGCAGTTACTCGACGCAGGGTTGGAAAGTGGGAAACTATGGCTACACCTTC.

The V and J genes are TRBV15 and TRBJ2-7; 7 bases line up with TRBD1. Germline CDR1 LNHNV, CDR2 YYDKDF (reference sequence). V was clipped by 0 bases and J by 6 bases; unmatched bases: 11. The CDR3 sequence is 16 residues long. DNA of the CDR3: TGTGCCACCAGCAGAGAATTGCAGGGGGTAAGGGGCGAGCAGTACTTC. Translating gives CATSRELQGVRGEQYF.

The chain employs TRBV5-1 and TRBJ2-7; a possible D gene is TRBD2 (5 bases). Trimming removed 4 bases from V and 5 bases from J, with 13 bases in between. The length of the CDR3 is 13 residues. Germline V lookup: CDR1 SGHRS, CDR2 YFSETQ. In DNA, the CDR3 is TGCGCCAGCAGCGGCGGGTTACGGGACGAGCAGTACTTC. Amino acid sequence: CASSGGLRDEQYF. The full variable domain, in which reference TRBV5-1 and TRBJ2-7 provide the parts outside the CDR3, is KAGVTQTPRYLIKTRGQQVTLSCSPISGHRSVSWYQQTPGQGLQFLFEYFSETQRNKGNFPGRFSGRQFSNSRSEMNVSTLELGDSALYLCASSGGLRDEQYFGPGTRLTVT.

The chain couples TRBV24-1 to TRBJ2-1; 8 bases are shared with TRBD1. Germline-derived CDR1 and CDR2 are KGHDR and SFDVKD. The CDR3 spans 16 residues. Trimming took 3 bases from V and 0 from J; bases not matched to a gene: 3. CDR3 sequence: CATSDPTGGSYNEQFF. The CDR3 bases are TGTGCCACCAGTGATCCAACAGGGGGCTCCTACAATGAGCAGTTCTTC.

The chain joins TRBV24-1 to TRBJ2-4; D gene uncertain. The CDR3 is 13 residues long. CDR1 is KGHDR, CDR2 SFDVKD, per germline. With 4 bases removed from V and 9 bases from J, the gap between germline ends came to 12 bases. The CDR3 sequence is CATSDQVMGIQYF. The CDR3, as DNA: TGTGCCACCAGTGACCAGGTCATGGGCATTCAGTACTTC.

This chain joins TRBV7-2 and TRBJ2-7, with 9 bases fitting TRBD2. There are 15 residues in the CDR3. The V segment lost 4 bases and the J segment 4 bases; nucleotides outside the gene matches: 8. Looked up from germline, CDR1 is SGHTA and CDR2 is FQGNSA. As DNA, the CDR3 is TGTGCCAGCAGCTCCCAGCCGGGACTAGCTTACGAGCAGTACTTC. Residues: CASSSQPGLAYEQYF.

This clone was seen once. The J gene is TRBJ2-5, the V gene TRBV9, with D perhaps TRBD2 (6 bases). The CDR3 sequence is 13 residues long. CDR1 SGDLS and CDR2 YYNGEE come from the germline V gene. V was pared by 2 bases and J by 5 bases, with 10 bases between. CDR3 nucleotides: TGTGCCAGCAGCGTCGGAGGGGTGGAGACCCAGTACTTC. The encoded protein is CASSVGGVETQYF.

V is TRBV29-1 and J is TRBJ1-1; D uncertain. This CDR3 contains 11 residues. V lost 5 bases and J 1 base, leaving 5 bases between the germline ends. Germline V gene data show CDR1 as SQVTM and CDR2 as ANQGSEA. The CDR3 here is CSVTRNTEAFF. CDR3 in DNA: TGCAGCGTTACACGGAACACTGAAGCTTTCTTT. Based on the CDR3 plus reference TRBV29-1 and TRBJ1-1, the full variable domain is SAVISQKPSRDICQRGTSLTIQCQVDSQVTMMFWYRQQPGQSLTLIATANQGSEATYESGFVIDKFPISRPNLTFSTLTVSNMSPEDSSIYLCSVTRNTEAFFGQGTRLTVV.

The rearrangement uses TRBV7-2 and TRBJ1-5; D not certain. V was shortened by 5 bases and J by 7 bases, with 15 bases between the two germline ends. CDR1 SGHTA and CDR2 FQGNSA come from the germline V gene. The CDR3 extends over 14 amino acids. The CDR3 bases are TGTGCCAGCAGCGCCCGATCCGGAGCCCAGCCCCAGCATTTT. Translation gives CASSARSGAQPQHF.

The chain employs TRBV10-3 and TRBJ2-7; 9 positions match TRBD1. This CDR3 is built from 15 residues. The germline V gene encodes CDR1 ENHRY and CDR2 SYGVKD. V gave up 0 bases and J gave up 3 bases; unmatched junction bases: 3. As DNA, the CDR3 is TGTGCCATCAGTGAGTCAAGGACAGGGGACTACGAGCAGTACTTC. This translates into CAISESRTGDYEQYF.

The gene calls are TRBV7-8 and TRBJ1-4; TRBD1 matches at 8 bases. This CDR3 region has 15 residues. CDR1 SGHVS and CDR2 FQNEAQ come from the germline V gene. The V and J ends lost 6 bases and 5 bases, in that order; junction bases with no gene match: 8. This CDR3 is CASRGQGALNEKLFF. DNA of the CDR3: TGTGCCAGCAGGGGGCAGGGGGCGCTAAATGAAAAACTGTTTTTT.

CDR3 amino acids: CASSSTGVGNTEAFF. CDR3 nucleotides: TGTGCCAGCAGCTCTACAGGCGTCGGGAACACTGAAGCTTTCTTT. This chain uses TRBV7-9 with TRBJ1-1; the D gene is possibly TRBD1 (5 bases). The CDR3 has 15 residues. V lost 4 bases and J lost 1, with 13 bases in between. Germline-derived CDR1 and CDR2 are SEHNR and FQNEAQ (reference sequence).

The rearrangement links TRBV7-9 to TRBJ2-7, with unresolved D. Germline V gives CDR1 SEHNR, CDR2 FQNEAQ (reference sequence). V lost 3 bases and J 1 base, leaving 4 bases between the germline ends. The CDR3 covers 12 residues. The CDR3 reads CASSFVSYEQYF. CDR3 DNA: TGTGCCAGCAGCTTTGTATCCTACGAGCAGTACTTC.

This clone showed up just a few times. The chain links TRBV28 to TRBJ1-2, with 8 bases lining up with TRBD1. Looked up from germline, CDR1 is MDHEN and CDR2 is SYDVKM. J was trimmed by 8 bases and V by 6 bases; bases with no gene match: 5. This CDR3 is built from 12 residues. CDR3 in DNA: TGTGCCAGCAGGTGGACAGGGAAGGGCTACACCTTC. The encoded protein is CASRWTGKGYTF.

This clone has a single count. V gene TRBV28 combines with J gene TRBJ1-6; a possible D gene is TRBD1 (6 bases). Germline values: CDR1 MDHEN, CDR2 SYDVKM. Trimming cost V 2 bases and J 9 bases, with 11 bases left between them. This CDR3 region has 14 residues. CDR3 sequence: CASSLRDISSPLHF. The CDR3 bases are TGTGCCAGCAGTTTAAGGGACATAAGTTCACCCCTCCACTTT. Variable domain in full (rest from reference TRBV28 and TRBJ1-6): DVKVTQSSRYLVKRTGEKVFLECVQDMDHENMFWYRQDPGLGLRLIYFSYDVKMKEKGDIPEGYSVSREKKERFSLILESASTNQTSMYLCASSLRDISSPLHFGNGTRLTVT.

The V and J genes are TRBV9 and TRBJ1-1, with 10 bases identical to TRBD1. Trimming at V came to 3 bases and at J to 8 bases, leaving 7 bases not matched to a gene. The CDR3 spans 14 residues. Germline values: CDR1 SGDLS, CDR2 YYNGEE. This CDR3 reads CASSAGTGAGEAFF. CDR3 bases: TGTGCCAGCAGCGCCGGGACAGGGGCCGGGGAAGCTTTCTTT.

This chain uses TRBV27 with TRBJ1-1; D gene uncertain. The CDR3 contains 14 residues. CDR1 is MNHEY, CDR2 SMNVEV, per germline (reference sequence). Trimming cost V 4 bases and J 4 bases, with 13 bases left between them. The CDR3 DNA reads as TGTGCCAGCAGTTCCCGGGAGGGTGGCACTGAAGCTTTCTTT. It specifies CASSSREGGTEAFF.

DNA for the CDR3: TGTGCCAGCAATCAGGGACAGCGCTTATATGGCTACACCTTC. Translated, it gives CASNQGQRLYGYTF. V and J are TRBV6-5 and TRBJ1-2; TRBD1 agrees at 7 bases. CDR3 length equals 14 residues. The J segment lost 5 bases and the V segment lost 7 bases, leaving 10 bases of the junction unmatched. Germline loops: CDR1 MNHEY, CDR2 SVGAGI.

This chain connects TRBV4-2 to TRBJ2-3; 8 nucleotides agree with TRBD2. The CDR3 contains 19 residues. CDR1 is LGHNA and CDR2 is YNFKEQ in the germline V gene. V gave up 0 bases and J gave up 4 bases; unmatched junction bases: 15. The CDR3 protein is CASSQDPVFGTRRADTQYF. In DNA, the CDR3 is TGTGCCAGCAGCCAAGATCCGGTGTTTGGGACTAGGAGGGCAGATACGCAGTATTTT.